Listed below are T cell receptor beta chains from one sample, sequenced in a study of blood T cell repertoires in COVID-19. TCRdb's copy holds only in-frame clones and misses some; the assay was immunoSEQ multiplex PCR. The sample shows about 160,000 clones, 75% to 85% of them seen only once. Sequencing was done on a sample of PBMCs or T cells enriched from blood (not recorded which). The receptors here all came from an older woman who had recovered from COVID-19. Both conserved end residues are part of each CDR3. Fields, in order: J gene, V gene, clone size, D gene, CDR3 DNA, CDR3 protein. A D gene is named only where the DNA matches it firmly. Size values are once, few and many counts, or a class for expanded clones, and some rows have none.

j_gene: TRBJ1-2; v_gene: TRBV5-1; abundance: .; d_gene: TRBD1; CDR3nt: TGCGCCAGCAGCCGGGACAGTCGCTATGGCTACACCTTC; CDR3aa: CASSRDSRYGYTF
j_gene: TRBJ1-1; v_gene: TRBV18; abundance: .; d_gene: .; CDR3nt: TGTGCCAGCTCACCTTCCAGGGCTGGCACTGAAGCTTTCTTT; CDR3aa: CASSPSRAGTEAFF
j_gene: TRBJ1-5; v_gene: TRBV19; abundance: .; d_gene: .; CDR3nt: TGTGCCAGTAGTCCCTCCACGGGGGGGGCGACTCAGCCCCAGCATTTT; CDR3aa: CASSPSTGGATQPQHF
j_gene: TRBJ2-7; v_gene: TRBV5-4; abundance: .; d_gene: TRBD2; CDR3nt: TGTGCCAGCAGCTACCAAGCGGGGGACTCCTACGAGCAGTACTTC; CDR3aa: CASSYQAGDSYEQYF
j_gene: TRBJ2-1; v_gene: TRBV5-8; abundance: .; d_gene: .; CDR3nt: TGTGCCAGCAGCTTGGTGTACGGGGGCTCCTACAATGAGCAGTTCTTC; CDR3aa: CASSLVYGGSYNEQFF
j_gene: TRBJ1-5; v_gene: TRBV6-1; abundance: few; d_gene: .; CDR3nt: TGTGCCAGCAGTGGACGGGGGGTGCGGGGTTCAGATCAGCCCCAGCATTTT; CDR3aa: CASSGRGVRGSDQPQHF
j_gene: TRBJ1-2; v_gene: TRBV19; abundance: .; d_gene: TRBD1; CDR3nt: TGTGCCAGTAGTATAGGAACAGGGGCGTCCACCTATGGCTACACCTTC; CDR3aa: CASSIGTGASTYGYTF
j_gene: TRBJ2-6; v_gene: TRBV5-1; abundance: .; d_gene: TRBD1; CDR3nt: TGCGCCAGCTCGACGGGCAGGGGGTACTCTGGGGCCAACGTCCTGACTTTC; CDR3aa: CASSTGRGYSGANVLTF
j_gene: TRBJ2-7; v_gene: TRBV12-3/TRBV12-4; abundance: once; d_gene: .; CDR3nt: TGTGCCAGCAGTTTAGTAGACGAGCAGTACTTC; CDR3aa: CASSLVDEQYF
j_gene: TRBJ1-5; v_gene: TRBV19; abundance: .; d_gene: TRBD1; CDR3nt: TGTGCCAGTAGTTCTACAAACAGGGGTTCCAATCAGCCCCAGCATTTT; CDR3aa: CASSSTNRGSNQPQHF
j_gene: TRBJ2-5; v_gene: TRBV6-5; abundance: few; d_gene: TRBD2; CDR3nt: TGTGCCAGCAGTCCTCTAGCGGGGCTTATGGAGACCCAGTACTTC; CDR3aa: CASSPLAGLMETQYF
j_gene: TRBJ2-3; v_gene: TRBV3-1/TRBV3-2; abundance: once; d_gene: .; CDR3nt: TGTGCCAGCAGCCGAACGCGGGGAGCGGCCACTTCTAGCACAGATACGCAGTATTTT; CDR3aa: CASSRTRGAATSSTDTQYF
j_gene: TRBJ2-2; v_gene: TRBV14; abundance: few; d_gene: TRBD2; CDR3nt: TGTGCCAGCAGCCGGAGCGGGGGGCGCACCGGGGAGCTGTTTTTT; CDR3aa: CASSRSGGRTGELFF
j_gene: TRBJ2-7; v_gene: TRBV11-2; abundance: .; d_gene: TRBD1; CDR3nt: TGTGCCAGCAGCCCCCTCGACAGGGGTGCATCCGGCGAGCAGTACTTC; CDR3aa: CASSPLDRGASGEQYF
j_gene: TRBJ2-7; v_gene: TRBV11-3; abundance: once; d_gene: .; CDR3nt: TGTGCCAGCAGCCGAAAAACCGGACAACGGGAGTACTTC; CDR3aa: CASSRKTGQREYF
j_gene: TRBJ1-1; v_gene: TRBV10-3; abundance: .; d_gene: TRBD1; CDR3nt: TGTGCCATCACCCCGGACAGGGGGACTGAAGCTTTCTTT; CDR3aa: CAITPDRGTEAFF
j_gene: TRBJ1-5; v_gene: TRBV27; abundance: few; d_gene: TRBD1; CDR3nt: TGTGCCAGCGGTGACAGGGGGGACGGTCAGCCCCAGCATTTT; CDR3aa: CASGDRGDGQPQHF
j_gene: TRBJ2-5; v_gene: TRBV27; abundance: .; d_gene: .; CDR3nt: TGTGCCAGCAGTTCGACAGGAGCCCAGTACTTC; CDR3aa: CASSSTGAQYF
j_gene: TRBJ2-3; v_gene: TRBV5-1; abundance: .; d_gene: TRBD2; CDR3nt: TGCGCCAGCAGCTTGGTAGGACTAGCGGGTACAGATACGCAGTATTTT; CDR3aa: CASSLVGLAGTDTQYF
j_gene: TRBJ2-3; v_gene: TRBV10-1; abundance: .; d_gene: .; CDR3nt: TGCGCCAGCGGGGGAGGAGATACGCAGTATTTT; CDR3aa: CASGGGDTQYF
j_gene: TRBJ2-3; v_gene: TRBV1; abundance: .; d_gene: .; CDR3nt: TGCACCAATAGCAAAGATACGCAGTATTTT; CDR3aa: CTNSKDTQYF
j_gene: TRBJ2-5; v_gene: TRBV4-1; abundance: few; d_gene: .; CDR3nt: TGCGCCAGCAGCCAAGTTGGAGTTGGGGAGACCCAGTACTTC; CDR3aa: CASSQVGVGETQYF
j_gene: TRBJ1-4; v_gene: TRBV19; abundance: once; d_gene: TRBD1; CDR3nt: TGTGCTTTGGGACAGGGGGCGGCTAATGAAAAACTGTTTTTT; CDR3aa: CALGQGAANEKLFF
j_gene: TRBJ2-3; v_gene: TRBV9; abundance: .; d_gene: .; CDR3nt: TGTGCCAGCAGCGCTGGGGCGGGGCGGTCCACAGATACGCAGTATTTT; CDR3aa: CASSAGAGRSTDTQYF
j_gene: TRBJ2-5; v_gene: TRBV5-5; abundance: few; d_gene: TRBD1; CDR3nt: TGTGCCAGCAGCTCACAGGGGGCGGGGGAGACCCAGTACTTC; CDR3aa: CASSSQGAGETQYF
j_gene: TRBJ1-5; v_gene: TRBV6-5; abundance: .; d_gene: .; CDR3nt: TGTGCCAGCAGCGAGAGTCAGCCCCAGCATTTT; CDR3aa: CASSESQPQHF
j_gene: TRBJ2-1; v_gene: TRBV4-1; abundance: .; d_gene: .; CDR3nt: TGCGCCAGCAGCCAAGACCCAGGGAGGAATGAGCAGTTCTTC; CDR3aa: CASSQDPGRNEQFF
j_gene: TRBJ1-1; v_gene: TRBV4-1; abundance: .; d_gene: .; CDR3nt: TGCGCCAGCAGCGGGCCGGGACATTCTGAAGCTTTCTTT; CDR3aa: CASSGPGHSEAFF
j_gene: TRBJ2-2; v_gene: TRBV6-1; abundance: .; d_gene: .; CDR3nt: TGTGCCAGCAGTGAACGGGGGGCGGGCACCGGGGAGCTGTTTTTT; CDR3aa: CASSERGAGTGELFF
j_gene: TRBJ1-1; v_gene: TRBV29-1; abundance: .; d_gene: .; CDR3nt: TGCAGCGGGGGCTGGTTCAGGAAAGGCACTGAAGCTTTCTTT; CDR3aa: CSGGWFRKGTEAFF
j_gene: TRBJ2-3; v_gene: TRBV5-1; abundance: .; d_gene: .; CDR3nt: TGCGCCAGCAGCTTGACGGGGGTTGGGGATACGCAGTATTTT; CDR3aa: CASSLTGVGDTQYF
j_gene: TRBJ1-5; v_gene: TRBV18; abundance: .; d_gene: .; CDR3nt: TGTGCCAGCTCATCAGACAGGAATCAGCCCCAGCATTTT; CDR3aa: CASSSDRNQPQHF
j_gene: TRBJ1-2; v_gene: TRBV6-1; abundance: .; d_gene: TRBD1; CDR3nt: TGTGCCAGCAGTGAAAACAGGGGTTTAGTCTATGGCTACACCTTC; CDR3aa: CASSENRGLVYGYTF
j_gene: TRBJ2-1; v_gene: TRBV7-2; abundance: once; d_gene: TRBD1; CDR3nt: TGTGCCAGCAGCTTAACTGCGACAGGGGCGGGCAATGAGCAGTTCTTC; CDR3aa: CASSLTATGAGNEQFF
j_gene: TRBJ2-3; v_gene: TRBV11-2; abundance: .; d_gene: .; CDR3nt: TGTGCCAGCAGCTTAGGCCTAACAGGGATAGATACGCAGTATTTT; CDR3aa: CASSLGLTGIDTQYF
j_gene: TRBJ2-3; v_gene: TRBV10-1; abundance: .; d_gene: .; CDR3nt: TGCGCCAGCAGTTTCAGTCGGGGAGAGGCAGATACGCAGTATTTT; CDR3aa: CASSFSRGEADTQYF
j_gene: TRBJ2-7; v_gene: TRBV19; abundance: .; d_gene: .; CDR3nt: TGTGCCAGTGGGGAGGGGGATTTGTGGGAGCAGTACTTC; CDR3aa: CASGEGDLWEQYF
j_gene: TRBJ2-7; v_gene: TRBV2; abundance: once; d_gene: TRBD2; CDR3nt: TGTGCCAGCAGCCCGATTACTAGCGAAAGCTCCTACGAGCAGTACTTC; CDR3aa: CASSPITSESSYEQYF
j_gene: TRBJ2-7; v_gene: TRBV3-1/TRBV3-2; abundance: .; d_gene: TRBD2; CDR3nt: TGTGCCAGCAGCCCCCTAGCGGGGGGGATAGAGCAGTACTTC; CDR3aa: CASSPLAGGIEQYF
j_gene: TRBJ1-2; v_gene: TRBV6-5; abundance: few; d_gene: .; CDR3nt: TGTGCCAGTGTTTGGGGTGGGAGAAACTATGGCTACACCTTC; CDR3aa: CASVWGGRNYGYTF
j_gene: TRBJ2-3; v_gene: TRBV6-5; abundance: .; d_gene: TRBD2; CDR3nt: TGTGCCAGCAGTTACCCAGCGGGGGGCACAGATACGCAGTATTTT; CDR3aa: CASSYPAGGTDTQYF
j_gene: TRBJ1-4; v_gene: TRBV30; abundance: .; d_gene: .; CDR3nt: TGTGCCTGGAGGCTGCCACAACAAACAGGGACTAATGAAAAACTGTTTTTT; CDR3aa: CAWRLPQQTGTNEKLFF
j_gene: TRBJ2-7; v_gene: TRBV7-2; abundance: .; d_gene: TRBD1; CDR3nt: TGTGCCAGCAGCGTCAGGACCGGGACAGGGTTGGCCTACGAGCAGTACTTC; CDR3aa: CASSVRTGTGLAYEQYF
j_gene: TRBJ2-5; v_gene: TRBV24-1; abundance: once; d_gene: .; CDR3nt: TGTGCCACCAGTGCCTATGGTAGAGAGACCCAGTACTTC; CDR3aa: CATSAYGRETQYF
j_gene: TRBJ1-1; v_gene: TRBV7-2; abundance: .; d_gene: .; CDR3nt: TGTGCCAGCAGCTTAGACACAGGGTTCACTGAAGCTTTCTTT; CDR3aa: CASSLDTGFTEAFF
j_gene: TRBJ1-6; v_gene: TRBV27; abundance: .; d_gene: .; CDR3nt: TGTGCCAGCAGTTACGGGGTGTATTCACCCCTCCACTTT; CDR3aa: CASSYGVYSPLHF
j_gene: TRBJ2-1; v_gene: TRBV18; abundance: .; d_gene: TRBD2; CDR3nt: TGTGCCAGCTCACCACCCGGGGGGATCACCTACAATGAGCAGTTCTTC; CDR3aa: CASSPPGGITYNEQFF
j_gene: TRBJ1-6; v_gene: TRBV5-1; abundance: .; d_gene: TRBD1; CDR3nt: TGCGCCAGCAGAACGGGGACAGCTTCCTATAATTCACCCCTCCACTTT; CDR3aa: CASRTGTASYNSPLHF
j_gene: TRBJ2-7; v_gene: TRBV5-4; abundance: .; d_gene: TRBD1; CDR3nt: TGTGCCAGCGGGGCAGTGGCAGGGGGATACGAGCAGTACTTC; CDR3aa: CASGAVAGGYEQYF
j_gene: TRBJ2-1; v_gene: TRBV30; abundance: .; d_gene: TRBD1; CDR3nt: TGTGCCTGGAGTCCCAGGGGGAGCTCCTACAATGAGCAGTTCTTC; CDR3aa: CAWSPRGSSYNEQFF
j_gene: TRBJ1-6; v_gene: TRBV13; abundance: .; d_gene: TRBD1; CDR3nt: TGTGCCAGCAGCTTATATAGGGACAGCAAGGGTAATTCACCCCTCCACTTT; CDR3aa: CASSLYRDSKGNSPLHF
j_gene: TRBJ1-4; v_gene: TRBV10-2; abundance: few; d_gene: TRBD1; CDR3nt: TGCGCCAGCAGTGATACAACAGGGGACGAAAAACTGTTTTTT; CDR3aa: CASSDTTGDEKLFF
j_gene: TRBJ1-4; v_gene: TRBV12-3/TRBV12-4; abundance: .; d_gene: .; CDR3nt: TGTGCCAGCAGTTTCGGGTTGAGGGAAAAACTGTTTTTT; CDR3aa: CASSFGLREKLFF
j_gene: TRBJ2-7; v_gene: TRBV12-3/TRBV12-4; abundance: .; d_gene: .; CDR3nt: TGTGCCAGCAGTTTCGGACTGATCTACGAGCAGTACTTC; CDR3aa: CASSFGLIYEQYF